This TCR beta chain is from a study of OX40 agonist ivuxolimab in advanced cancers. Study-wide findings and caveats: On average, CD8+ T cells showed a greater number of expanded clones than CD4+.

Germline lookup yields CDR1 MNHEY and CDR2 SMNVEV (reference sequence). The CDR3 loop spans 15 amino acids. V gave up 0 bases and J gave up 4 bases; unmatched junction bases: 4. Some clones are missing from TCRdb's copy, which holds only in-frame ones; the method was immunoSEQ multiplex PCR. The sample includes about 50,000 clones, roughly 91% seen only once; the top ten take 24%. Worth noting for this clone: The target antigen is unknown.

The rearrangement uses TRBV27 and TRBJ1-2; TRBD1 agrees at 8 bases. This material consisted of CD4+ or CD8+ T cells sorted from blood, taken in a trial of the OX40 agonist ivuxolimab. The receptor comes from an adult with an advanced solid tumor such as melanoma, head and neck, liver or kidney cancer. CDR3 coding DNA: TGTGCCAGCAGTTTATCCCCAGGGGGCTTCTATGGCTACACCTTC. Translated, it gives CASSLSPGGFYGYTF.